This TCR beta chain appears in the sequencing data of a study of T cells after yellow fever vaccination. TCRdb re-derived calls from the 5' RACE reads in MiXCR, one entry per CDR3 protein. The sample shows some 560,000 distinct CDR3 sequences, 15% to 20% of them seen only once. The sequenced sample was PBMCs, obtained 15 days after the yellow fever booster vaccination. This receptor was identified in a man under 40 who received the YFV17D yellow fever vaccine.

In DNA, the CDR3 is TGTGCCAGCGGCCAGCGGGACCACCGCGAGCAGTACTTC. Translating gives CASGQRDHREQYF. V is TRBV11-1 and J is TRBJ2-7; TRBD2 matches 7 bases. Unmatched junction bases numbered 10, after V lost 8 bases and J lost 6 bases. The germline gives CDR1 SGHAT, CDR2 FQDESV (reference sequence). The CDR3 totals 13 residues.